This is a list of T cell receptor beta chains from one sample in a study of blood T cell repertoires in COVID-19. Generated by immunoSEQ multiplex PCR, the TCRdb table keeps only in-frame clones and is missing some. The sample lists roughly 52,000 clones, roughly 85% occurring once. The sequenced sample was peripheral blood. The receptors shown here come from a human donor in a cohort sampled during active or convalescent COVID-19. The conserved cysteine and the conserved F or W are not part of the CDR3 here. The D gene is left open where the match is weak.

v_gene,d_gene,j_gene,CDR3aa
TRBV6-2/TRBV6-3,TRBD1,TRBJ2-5,ASSYPSRGKETQY
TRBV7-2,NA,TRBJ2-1,ASSLALGGSYNEQF
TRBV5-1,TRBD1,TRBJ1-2,ASSLGQGAYGYT
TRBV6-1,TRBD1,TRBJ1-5,ASSAYRGVGNQPQH
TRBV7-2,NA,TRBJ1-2,ASSLDAAGYT
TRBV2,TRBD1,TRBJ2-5,ASSYRGHQETQY
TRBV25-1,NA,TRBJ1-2,ASRAPTTAGTNYGYT
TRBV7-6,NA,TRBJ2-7,ASSLGAGAYSYEQY
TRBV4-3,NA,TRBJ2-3,ASSQATTTRTDTQY
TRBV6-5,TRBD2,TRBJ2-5,ASTALGLAEETQY
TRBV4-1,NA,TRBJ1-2,ASSQVGGRGEYGYT
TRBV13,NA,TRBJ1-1,ASSSTVITEAF
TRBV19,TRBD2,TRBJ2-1,ASSPRTSHSEQF
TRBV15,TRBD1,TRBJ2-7,ATSILRGTGEHEQY
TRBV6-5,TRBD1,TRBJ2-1,ASSGGTGLNEQF
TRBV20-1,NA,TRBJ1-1,SVVIRTEAF
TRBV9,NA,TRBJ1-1,ASSGGTFLNTEAF
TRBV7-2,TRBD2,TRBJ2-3,ASSLGTSGGPADTQY
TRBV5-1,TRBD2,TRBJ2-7,ASSLTSGGFSYEQY
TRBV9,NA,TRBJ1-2,ASSVGTYGYT
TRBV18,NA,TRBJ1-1,ASSPGAGQGLAF
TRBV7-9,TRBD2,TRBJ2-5,ASSTNQGGGGEEETQY
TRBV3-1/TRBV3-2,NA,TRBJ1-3,ASSQGAGTFGNTIY
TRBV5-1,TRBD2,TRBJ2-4,ASSEVITAGVKNIQY
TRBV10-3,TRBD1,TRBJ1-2,AISSPGQFVYGYT
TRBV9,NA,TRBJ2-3,ASSVAQGRTDTQY